The clone carrying this T cell receptor (beta chain) was seen a few times. The V end lost 5 bases, the J end lost 0 bases, and 20 bases lay between the germline ends. Germline CDR1 reads MDHEN; CDR2 reads SYDVKM. The length of the CDR3 is 18 residues. The entry originates in a study of cytomegalovirus exposure and HLA in healthy donors. The study ran its PCR with 60 Vbeta and 13 Jbeta primers. The method was immunoSEQ multiplex PCR; TCRdb's version includes in-frame clones alone and lacks a portion of them. Of roughly 180,000 clones listed, about 68% are singletons. This TCR derives from a female donor in good health and CMV-seronegative. Sequences were obtained from PBMCs. This chain joins TRBV28 and TRBJ2-1; TRBD2 might be the D (6 bases). CDR3 sequence reads: CASSQPWDSRSSYNEQFF. In nucleotides, the CDR3 is TGTGCCAGCAGTCAACCTTGGGACTCAAGGAGCTCCTACAATGAGCAGTTCTTC.